A selection of T cell receptor beta chains follows, all from one sample in a study of blood T cells in healthy people across ages. In TCRdb, the 5' RACE reads were re-called with MiXCR into one record per CDR3 protein. The sample lists about 650,000 distinct CDR3 sequences, roughly half occurring once. The sequencing input was blood. These receptors originate from a woman older than 75 in good health. CDR3s include the opening cysteine and the closing phenylalanine or tryptophan. D genes are given only for firm matches. Part of the rows lack a size; the others show once, few, many or a class for expanded clones.

d_call	clone_size	v_call	j_call	cdr3_aa	cdr3_nt
-	few	TRBV2	TRBJ2-1	CASSETSRKISSSYNEQFF	TGTGCCAGCAGTGAAACTAGCCGTAAAATATCGAGCTCCTACAATGAGCAGTTCTTC
-	many	TRBV25-1	TRBJ2-6	CASSNTGSGANVLTF	TGTGCCAGCAGTAACACAGGTTCTGGGGCCAACGTCCTGACTTTC
-	many	TRBV6-5	TRBJ2-2	CASSYDGADTGELFF	TGTGCCAGCAGTTACGACGGGGCGGACACCGGGGAGCTGTTTTTT
-	many	TRBV10-3	TRBJ2-5	CAISESGQKETQYF	TGTGCCATCAGTGAGTCCGGACAGAAAGAGACCCAGTACTTC
-	many	TRBV20-1	TRBJ2-7	CSARQAGYEQYF	TGCAGTGCTAGGCAGGCCGGATACGAGCAGTACTTC
-	-	TRBV28	TRBJ2-5	CASSLPLGLAETQYF	TGTGCCAGCAGTTTACCTCTGGGATTGGCGGAGACCCAGTACTTC
TRBD2	-	TRBV25-1	TRBJ2-1	CASSEKLAGGQQFF	TGTGCCAGCAGTGAGAAGCTAGCGGGGGGCCAGCAGTTCTTC
-	-	TRBV20-1	TRBJ2-6	CSASGDSGANVLTF	TGCAGTGCTAGTGGGGACTCTGGGGCCAACGTCCTGACTTTC
TRBD2	-	TRBV20-1	TRBJ2-2	CSARDLAVPTGELFF	TGCAGTGCTAGGGACCTAGCGGTACCGACCGGGGAGCTGTTTTTT
-	many	TRBV9	TRBJ2-4	CASGLGSIQYF	TGTGCCAGCGGACTCGGGAGCATTCAGTACTTC
-	-	TRBV2	TRBJ1-5	CASSGPASQPQHF	TGTGCCAGCAGTGGGCCAGCCAGTCAGCCCCAGCATTTT
TRBD2	-	TRBV12-5	TRBJ2-2	CASGPRTSGSKVGELFF	TGTGCTAGTGGTCCGAGGACTAGCGGGAGTAAAGTCGGGGAGCTGTTTTTT
TRBD1	-	TRBV9	TRBJ2-3	CASPGGANTDTQYF	TGTGCCAGTCCAGGGGGTGCGAATACAGATACGCAGTATTTT
-	few	TRBV18	TRBJ2-4	CASSPGALIAKNIQYF	TGTGCCAGCTCACCAGGGGCCCTTATAGCCAAAAACATTCAGTACTTC
-	-	TRBV12-3/TRBV12-4	TRBJ1-5	CASSRAPPGGNQPQHF	TGTGCCAGCAGTCGAGCCCCCCCAGGGGGCAATCAGCCCCAGCATTTT
TRBD2	-	TRBV6-2/TRBV6-3	TRBJ2-7	CASSDVAGGYEQYF	TGTGCCAGCAGTGACGTAGCGGGAGGATACGAGCAGTACTTC
TRBD1	-	TRBV7-8	TRBJ2-1	CASSVLVGQGANEQFF	TGTGCCAGCTCCGTATTGGTCGGACAGGGGGCGAATGAGCAGTTCTTC
-	-	TRBV12-3/TRBV12-4	TRBJ2-7	CASSFSPGAHEQYF	TGTGCCAGCAGTTTTAGCCCCGGGGCCCATGAGCAGTACTTC
TRBD1	-	TRBV2	TRBJ2-7	CASTNDRAGQYF	TGTGCCAGCACCAACGACAGGGCAGGGCAGTACTTC
TRBD1	few	TRBV29-1	TRBJ1-2	CSVEWDRPYGYTF	TGCAGCGTTGAATGGGACAGACCTTATGGCTACACCTTC
TRBD1	many	TRBV13	TRBJ2-7	CASSSRTGKDEQYF	TGTGCCAGCAGCTCCCGGACAGGGAAGGACGAGCAGTACTTC
TRBD1	-	TRBV29-1	TRBJ2-3	CSAPTGGTQYF	TGCAGCGCCCCGACAGGGGGTACGCAGTATTTT
-	-	TRBV3-1	TRBJ2-1	CASSPGPDNEQFF	TGTGCCAGCAGTCCGGGACCCGACAATGAGCAGTTCTTC
TRBD2	many	TRBV10-3	TRBJ2-3	CAIRRTSDPDTQYF	TGTGCCATCAGGAGGACTAGCGACCCAGATACGCAGTATTTT
-	-	TRBV12-3/TRBV12-4	TRBJ2-2	CASSFGEVRRAGELFF	TGTGCCAGCAGTTTTGGGGAAGTGCGGCGTGCCGGGGAGCTGTTTTTT
-	-	TRBV5-4	TRBJ2-5	CASSRSAGRETQYF	TGTGCCAGCAGCCGCTCGGCAGGCAGAGAGACCCAGTACTTC
-	-	TRBV10-2	TRBJ2-6	CASRQLQGGLAGANVLTF	TGCGCCAGCAGACAACTCCAGGGCGGTTTGGCTGGGGCCAACGTCCTGACTTTC
TRBD2	-	TRBV20-1	TRBJ2-7	CSALTSGIYEQYF	TGCAGTGCCCTAACTAGCGGGATCTACGAGCAGTACTTC
TRBD2	many	TRBV27	TRBJ2-1	CASSLWTSDEQFF	TGTGCCAGCAGTTTATGGACTAGCGATGAGCAGTTCTTC
-	-	TRBV4-2	TRBJ2-5	CASSQEGPGQETQYF	TGTGCCAGCAGCCAAGAGGGTCCAGGTCAAGAGACCCAGTACTTC
-	few	TRBV20-1	TRBJ2-1	CSAPRPGEQFF	TGCAGTGCCCCACGCCCGGGGGAGCAGTTCTTC
-	-	TRBV2	TRBJ2-7	CASTILTYEQYF	TGTGCCAGCACGATACTAACCTACGAGCAGTACTTC
-	-	TRBV11-2	TRBJ2-1	CASTNGGAYEQFF	TGTGCCAGCACCAACGGTGGGGCTTATGAGCAGTTCTTC
TRBD1	-	TRBV27	TRBJ2-3	CASSLPHRGERGVQYF	TGTGCCAGCAGTTTACCCCACAGGGGTGAAAGAGGAGTTCAGTATTTT
-	-	TRBV12-3/TRBV12-4	TRBJ2-5	CASMGVETQYF	TGTGCCAGCATGGGGGTCGAGACCCAGTACTTC
-	-	TRBV7-9	TRBJ1-5	CASSSLKGGDQHQPQHF	TGTGCCAGCTCCTCCCTCAAGGGGGGGGATCAACATCAGCCCCAGCATTTT
TRBD1	-	TRBV7-3	TRBJ2-7	CASSPQPGQSCEQYF	TGTGCCAGCAGCCCGCAACCGGGACAGAGCTGCGAGCAGTACTTC
-	many	TRBV9	TRBJ2-5	CASSATGGLEETQYF	TGTGCCAGCAGCGCAACAGGTGGTCTTGAAGAGACCCAGTACTTC
TRBD1	many	TRBV20-1	TRBJ2-7	CSARRRTGRNEQYF	TGCAGTGCTAGACGCCGGACAGGGAGAAACGAGCAGTACTTC
-	-	TRBV9	TRBJ2-1	CASSARGTNYNEQFF	TGTGCCAGCAGCGCCCGCGGGACAAACTACAATGAGCAGTTCTTC
-	-	TRBV5-1	TRBJ2-2	CASSFSDGELFF	TGCGCCAGCAGCTTCTCTGACGGGGAGCTGTTTTTT
TRBD1	-	TRBV6-2/TRBV6-3	TRBJ2-3	CASSPGQGASLDTQYF	TGTGCCAGCAGTCCCGGACAGGGGGCCTCCCTAGATACGCAGTATTTT
TRBD2	-	TRBV27	TRBJ2-7	CASSRSGLADSYEQYF	TGTGCCAGCAGTCGCTCAGGACTAGCGGACTCCTACGAGCAGTACTTC